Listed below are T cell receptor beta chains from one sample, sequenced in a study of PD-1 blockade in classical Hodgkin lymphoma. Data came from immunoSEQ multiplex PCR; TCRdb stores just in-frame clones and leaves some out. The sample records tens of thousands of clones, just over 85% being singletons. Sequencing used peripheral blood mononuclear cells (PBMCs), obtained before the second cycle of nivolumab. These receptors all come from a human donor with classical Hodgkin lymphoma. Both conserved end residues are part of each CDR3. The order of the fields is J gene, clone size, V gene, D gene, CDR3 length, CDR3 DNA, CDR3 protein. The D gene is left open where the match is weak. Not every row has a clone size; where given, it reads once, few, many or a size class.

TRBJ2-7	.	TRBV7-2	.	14	TGTGCCAGCAGCTTGCTGGGGGACTCCTACGAGCAGTACTTC	CASSLLGDSYEQYF
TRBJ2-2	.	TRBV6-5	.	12	TGTGCCAGCCGACCTTCCACCGGGGAGCTGTTTTTT	CASRPSTGELFF
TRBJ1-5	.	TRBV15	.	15	TGTGCCACCAGCAGATACGTACAGGGTTCCCAGCCCCAGCATTTT	CATSRYVQGSQPQHF
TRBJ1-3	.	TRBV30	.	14	TGTGCCTGGACCGACGTCATACCTGGAAACACCATATATTTT	CAWTDVIPGNTIYF
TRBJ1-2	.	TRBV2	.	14	TGTGCCAGCACCCCTGACAGGACAGTATATGGCTACACCTTC	CASTPDRTVYGYTF
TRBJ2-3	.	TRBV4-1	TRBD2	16	TGCGCCAGCAGCCTACGACTAGCGGGAGAGGAGGATACGCAGTATTTT	CASSLRLAGEEDTQYF
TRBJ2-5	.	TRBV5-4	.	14	TGTGCCAGCAGCTTGGTAGGCGCGGTGGAGACCCAGTACTTC	CASSLVGAVETQYF
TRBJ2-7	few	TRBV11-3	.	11	TGTGCCAGCAGCCCAGGTGGCGAGCAGTACTTC	CASSPGGEQYF
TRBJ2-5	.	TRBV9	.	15	TGTGCCAGCAGCGTAGACTCCGGTCGGGGAGAGACCCAGTACTTC	CASSVDSGRGETQYF
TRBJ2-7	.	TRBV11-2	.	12	TGTGCCAGCAGTATTTCCACCTACGAGCAGTACTTC	CASSISTYEQYF
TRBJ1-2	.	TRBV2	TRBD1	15	TGTGCCAGCAGTGACACAGGGGCTTCCAACTATGGCTACACCTTC	CASSDTGASNYGYTF
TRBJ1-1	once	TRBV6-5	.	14	TGTGCCAGCAGGCGACAGGAACCAGGGACTGAAGCTTTCTTT	CASRRQEPGTEAFF
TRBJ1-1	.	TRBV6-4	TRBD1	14	TGTGCCAGCAGTGACCACGACAGGGCGACTGAAGCTTTCTTT	CASSDHDRATEAFF
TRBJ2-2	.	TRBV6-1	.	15	TGTGCCACGGGGGTGGGACTCAGGAACACCGGGGAGCTGTTTTTT	CATGVGLRNTGELFF
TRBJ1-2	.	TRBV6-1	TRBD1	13	TGTGCCAGTCCCCGGGACAGGGGATATGGCTACACCTTC	CASPRDRGYGYTF
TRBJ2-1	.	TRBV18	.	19	TGTGCCAGCTCACCAACCCTTGGGTTTACTAGAATATCCTACAATGAGCAGTTCTTC	CASSPTLGFTRISYNEQFF
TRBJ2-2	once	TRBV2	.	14	TGTGCCAGCAGTGGTGGGTTAGTGAGCGGGGAGCTGTTTTTT	CASSGGLVSGELFF
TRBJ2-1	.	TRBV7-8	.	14	TGTGCCAGCAGCGAACGGCGACAGTCCGGTGAGCAGTTCTTC	CASSERRQSGEQFF
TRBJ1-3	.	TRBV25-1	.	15	TGTGCCAGCAGTGCCACCGGACAGTCTGGAAACACCATATATTTT	CASSATGQSGNTIYF
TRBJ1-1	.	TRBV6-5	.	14	TGTGCCAGCACCTCCAGGGGCCTGAGCACTGAAGCTTTCTTT	CASTSRGLSTEAFF
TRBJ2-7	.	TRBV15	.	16	TGTGCCACCAGCAGAATATCTAGCGTTTTCATCTACGAGCAGTACTTC	CATSRISSVFIYEQYF
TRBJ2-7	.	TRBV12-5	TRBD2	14	TGTGCTAGTGGCACGGGACTAGAAGGATTTGAGCAGTACTTC	CASGTGLEGFEQYF
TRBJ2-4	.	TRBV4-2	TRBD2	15	TGTGCCAGCAGCTTTGCTAGCGGAGCCAAAAACATTCAGTACTTC	CASSFASGAKNIQYF
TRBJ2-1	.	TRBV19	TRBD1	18	TGTGCCAGCCGGTGGACAGGGCCCCTCGTTGGCTCCTACAATGAGCAGTTCTTC	CASRWTGPLVGSYNEQFF
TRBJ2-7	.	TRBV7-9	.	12	TGTGCCAGCAGCCCCTGGGGTTACGAGCAGTACTTC	CASSPWGYEQYF
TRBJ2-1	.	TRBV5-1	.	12	TGCGCCAGCAGCTCACCTAAAGGTGAGCAGTTCTTC	CASSSPKGEQFF
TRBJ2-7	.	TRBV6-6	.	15	TGTGCCAGCAGTAAGCTGACAGTATTTACCTACGAGCAGTACTTC	CASSKLTVFTYEQYF
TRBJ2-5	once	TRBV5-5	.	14	TGTGCCAGCAGCTTCGGGAGTTTGACAGAGACCCAGTACTTC	CASSFGSLTETQYF
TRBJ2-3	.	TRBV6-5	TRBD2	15	TGTGCCAGCAGTGGACTAGCGGGAGGTGTAGATACGCAGTATTTT	CASSGLAGGVDTQYF
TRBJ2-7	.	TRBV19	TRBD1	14	TGTGCCAGTAGTGTAAGACAGGGCTCCTACGAGCAGTACTTC	CASSVRQGSYEQYF
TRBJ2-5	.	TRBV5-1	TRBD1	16	TGCGCCAGCAGCTTGGTGGGGACAGGGGGATCAGAGACCCAGTACTTC	CASSLVGTGGSETQYF
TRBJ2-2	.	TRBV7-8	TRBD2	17	TGTGCCAGCAGCCCCTACCCGACTAGCGGGAGCCCCGGGGAGCTGTTTTTT	CASSPYPTSGSPGELFF
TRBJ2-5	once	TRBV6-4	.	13	TGTGCCAGCAGTGAGTCAGTGCAAGAGACCCAGTACTTC	CASSESVQETQYF
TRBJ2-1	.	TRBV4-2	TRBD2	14	TGTGCCAGCAGCGGGACTAGCGGGAGGGATGAGCAGTTCTTC	CASSGTSGRDEQFF
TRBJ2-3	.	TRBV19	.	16	TGTGCCAGTAGTATTGGGGACAACTTATTTCGAGATACGCAGTATTTT	CASSIGDNLFRDTQYF
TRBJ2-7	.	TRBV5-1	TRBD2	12	TGCGCCAGCACAGCGGGAGGCTACGAGCAGTACTTC	CASTAGGYEQYF
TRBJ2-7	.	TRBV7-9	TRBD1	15	TGTGCCAGCAGCTCCCGGGACAGGGGGGCCCACGAGCAGTACTTC	CASSSRDRGAHEQYF
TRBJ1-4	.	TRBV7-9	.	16	TGTGCCAGCAGCTTAGGAGCAGGGATAAAGAATGAAAAACTGTTTTTT	CASSLGAGIKNEKLFF
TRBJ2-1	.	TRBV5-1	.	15	TGCGCCAGCAGCCTAACCCACGGCGCGTACAATGAGCAGTTCTTC	CASSLTHGAYNEQFF
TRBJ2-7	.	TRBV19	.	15	TGTGCCAGTAGTATCACCGGCAGCGCTTCCTACGAGCAGTACTTC	CASSITGSASYEQYF
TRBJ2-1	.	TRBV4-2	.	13	TGTGCCAGCAGCCGAACTAGTGCTCATGAGCAGTTCTTC	CASSRTSAHEQFF
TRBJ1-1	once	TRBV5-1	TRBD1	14	TGCGCCAGCAGCTTGGGACAGGGGAGGACTGAAGCTTTCTTT	CASSLGQGRTEAFF
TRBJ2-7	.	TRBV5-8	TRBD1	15	TGTGCCAGTAAACAGGGGGCTGGGTGGGCCTACGAGCAGTACTTC	CASKQGAGWAYEQYF
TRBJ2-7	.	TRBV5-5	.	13	TGTGCCAGCAGCTTCGGGCAGTCCTACGAGCAGTACTTC	CASSFGQSYEQYF
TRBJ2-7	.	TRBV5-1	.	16	TGCGCCAGCAGCTTGGCTAGGGACACCGTAACCTACGAGCAGTACTTC	CASSLARDTVTYEQYF
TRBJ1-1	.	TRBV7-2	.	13	TGTGCCAGCAGCTGGGGACGGGACACTGAAGCTTTCTTT	CASSWGRDTEAFF
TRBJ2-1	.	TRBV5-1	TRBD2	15	TGCGCCAGCAGCGGGGGGACTAGCGAGTTCAATGAGCAGTTCTTC	CASSGGTSEFNEQFF
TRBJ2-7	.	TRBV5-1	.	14	TGCGCCAGCAGCAAAGGACTGGCAACCTACGAGCAGTACTTC	CASSKGLATYEQYF
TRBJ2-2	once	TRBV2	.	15	TGTGCCAGCAGTGCGGGGGGCATGCTAACCGGGGAGCTGTTTTTT	CASSAGGMLTGELFF
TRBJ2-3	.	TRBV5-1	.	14	TGCGCCAGCAGCGATACTGGTGGTACAGATACGCAGTATTTT	CASSDTGGTDTQYF
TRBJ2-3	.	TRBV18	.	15	TGTGCCAGCTCACAGGAGGGACCACCAGGAGATACGCAGTATTTT	CASSQEGPPGDTQYF
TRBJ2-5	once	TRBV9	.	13	TGTGCCAGCAGCGTGGGGCGACAAGAGACCCAGTACTTC	CASSVGRQETQYF
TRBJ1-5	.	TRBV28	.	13	TGTGCCAGCTTACCGGTTAGCAATCAGCCCCAGCATTTT	CASLPVSNQPQHF
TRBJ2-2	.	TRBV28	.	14	TGTGCCAGCAGTTCGGGGACTCGGGCCGGGGAGCTGTTTTTT	CASSSGTRAGELFF
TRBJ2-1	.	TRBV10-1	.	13	TGCGCCAGCAGTGCCCCGAAGTCGTCTGAGCAGTTCTTC	CASSAPKSSEQFF
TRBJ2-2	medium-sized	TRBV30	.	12	TGTGCCTGGACATCAGGGGCCGGGGAGCTGTTTTTT	CAWTSGAGELFF
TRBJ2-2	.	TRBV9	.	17	TGTGCCAGCAGCGTAGATGTGGGTGGGCCAGTCACCGGGGAGCTGTTTTTT	CASSVDVGGPVTGELFF
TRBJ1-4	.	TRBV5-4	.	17	TGTGCCAGCAGCTTGAGCGGTCAGGGGAGGTTCGGTGAAAAACTGTTTTTT	CASSLSGQGRFGEKLFF
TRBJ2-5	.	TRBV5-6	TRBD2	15	TGTGCCAGCAGCTATATACAGGGACTAGAAGAGACCCAGTACTTC	CASSYIQGLEETQYF
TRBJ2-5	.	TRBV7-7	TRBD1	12	TGTGCTAGCAGCCTCGCCCTAGGGGGCCCGTACTTC	CASSLALGGPYF